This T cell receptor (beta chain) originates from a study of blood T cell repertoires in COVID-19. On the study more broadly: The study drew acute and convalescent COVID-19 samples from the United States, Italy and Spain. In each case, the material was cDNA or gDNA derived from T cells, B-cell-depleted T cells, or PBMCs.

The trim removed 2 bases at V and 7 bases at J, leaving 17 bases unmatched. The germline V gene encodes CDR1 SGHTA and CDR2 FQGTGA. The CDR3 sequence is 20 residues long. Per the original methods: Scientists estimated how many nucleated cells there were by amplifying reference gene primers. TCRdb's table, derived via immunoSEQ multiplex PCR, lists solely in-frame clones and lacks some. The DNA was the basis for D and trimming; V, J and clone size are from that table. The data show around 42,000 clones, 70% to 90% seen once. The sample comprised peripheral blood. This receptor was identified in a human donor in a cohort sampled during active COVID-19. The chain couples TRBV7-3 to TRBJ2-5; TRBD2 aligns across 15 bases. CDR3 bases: TGTGCCAGCAGCTTAGCGATCTCCGGGACTAGCGGGAGGCCTACTAGGACCCAGTACTTC. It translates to CASSLAISGTSGRPTRTQYF. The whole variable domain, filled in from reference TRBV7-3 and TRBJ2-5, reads GAGVSQTPSNKVTEKGKYVELRCDPISGHTALYWYRQSLGQGPEFLIYFQGTGAADDSGLPNDRFFAVRPEGSVSTLKIQRTERGDSAVYLCASSLAISGTSGRPTRTQYFGPGTRLLVL.